The 24 T cell receptor beta chains listed next were all sequenced from one sample in a study of blood T cell repertoires in COVID-19. TCRdb's table, derived via immunoSEQ multiplex PCR, lists solely in-frame clones and lacks some. Here the sample spans almost 40,000 clones, around 85% being singletons. Sequenced material: peripheral blood. The receptors shown here come from a man aged 55-75 years with acute or convalescent COVID-19.

The gene calls are TRBV7-8 and TRBJ2-1, with 7 bases aligning to TRBD2. The germline V gene encodes CDR1 SGHVS and CDR2 FQNEAQ. The CDR3 consists of 15 residues. Germline trimming cut 3 bases from V and 7 bases from J; bases unmatched to any gene: 9. This CDR3 reads CASSFGASGLNEQFF. The CDR3 coding sequence is TGTGCCAGCAGCTTTGGGGCTAGCGGACTTAATGAGCAGTTCTTC.

The V gene is TRBV29-1, the J gene TRBJ2-5; D not resolved. Per the germline V gene, CDR1 is SQVTM and CDR2 is ANQGSEA. This CDR3 spans 14 amino acids. Trimming removed 6 bases from V and 1 base from J, with 15 bases in between. CDR3: CSVVTAQLQETQYF. CDR3 DNA sequence: TGCAGCGTCGTTACCGCCCAACTCCAAGAGACCCAGTACTTC. Together with reference TRBV29-1 and TRBJ2-5, the CDR3 gives the full variable domain: SAVISQKPSRDICQRGTSLTIQCQVDSQVTMMFWYRQQPGQSLTLIATANQGSEATYESGFVIDKFPISRPNLTFSTLTVSNMSPEDSSIYLCSVVTAQLQETQYFGPGTRLLVL.

This sequence joins TRBV18 and TRBJ2-5; 8 nucleotides align to TRBD1. V dropped 3 bases and J dropped 0; count of bases not matched to a gene: 9. The CDR3 runs 17 residues. Germline V gene lookup returns CDR1 KGHSH and CDR2 LQKENI. CDR3 protein: CASSPRQGAGDQETQYF. The CDR3 DNA is TGTGCCAGCTCACCTCGGCAGGGGGCAGGAGACCAAGAGACCCAGTACTTC.

The chain joins TRBV7-3 to TRBJ1-6; tentative D call: TRBD1 (6 bases). CDR1 and CDR2 from the germline V gene are SGHTA and FQGTGA. The V gene lost 6 bases and the J gene lost 14 bases, with 32 bases spanning the gap. CDR3 length: 18 amino acids. The CDR3 region is CASSPPPSRDNFPGTLHF. The CDR3 region has the DNA TGTGCCAGCAGTCCCCCCCCCTCCCGGGACAATTTTCCGGGGACCCTCCACTTT. Full variable domain (remainder filled in from reference TRBV7-3 and TRBJ1-6): GAGVSQTPSNKVTEKGKYVELRCDPISGHTALYWYRQSLGQGPEFLIYFQGTGAADDSGLPNDRFFAVRPEGSVSTLKIQRTERGDSAVYLCASSPPPSRDNFPGTLHFGNGTRLTVT.

V usage is TRBV10-3 and J usage is TRBJ2-1, with 7 positions matching TRBD2. CDR3 size: 14 residues. With V trimmed by 6 bases and J by 0 bases, 2 bases remained unmatched. CDR1 and CDR2 from the germline V gene are ENHRY and SYGVKD. The CDR3 DNA sequence: TGTGCCATCAGAGGACTAGACTCCTACAATGAGCAGTTCTTC. As protein: CAIRGLDSYNEQFF.

The chain links TRBV18 to TRBJ2-2; 7 positions match TRBD2. The CDR3 is 15 residues long. Germline V gene sequence: CDR1 KGHSH, CDR2 LQKENI. After removal of 3 bases from V and 1 base from J, the junction contained 2 bases not matched to a gene. The CDR3 here is CASSPTSQNTGELFF. CDR3 nucleotides: TGTGCCAGCTCACCGACTAGCCAGAACACCGGGGAGCTGTTTTTT.

The chain is built from TRBV18 and TRBJ2-7; no definite D call. The germline gives CDR1 KGHSH, CDR2 LQKENI. The CDR3 contains 13 residues. The V end was cut by 5 bases, the J end by 2 bases, with 10 bases between. Written as DNA, the CDR3 is TGTGCCAGCTCAGTCGACGACACCTACGAGCAGTACTTC. Protein: CASSVDDTYEQYF.

The chain is built from TRBV10-2 and TRBJ2-1; perhaps TRBD1 as D (6 bases). The germline V gene encodes CDR1 WSHSY and CDR2 SAAADI. The length of the CDR3 is 14 residues. The ends were cut back, 7 bases at V and 3 bases at J, with 13 bases in the middle. In DNA, the CDR3 is TGCGCCAGCACACCCCAGGGGTTCTACAATGAGCAGTTCTTC. This encodes CASTPQGFYNEQFF.

V gene TRBV12-3 or TRBV12-4 combines with J gene TRBJ1-2; D is uncertain. The CDR3 contains 12 residues. V was cut by 5 bases and J by 13 bases, with 17 bases left in between. The CDR3 coding sequence is TGTGCCAGCAGTCCGCCCGGGCGGGAGGGCACCTTC. This sequence encodes CASSPPGREGTF.

In its sample, this clone was seen once. The chain couples TRBV6-1 to TRBJ2-3; D not resolved. The CDR3 loop spans 15 amino acids. The germline V gene encodes CDR1 MNHNS and CDR2 SASEGT. V lost 2 bases, J lost 4 bases, and 13 bases lay in between. CDR3 sequence (DNA): TGTGCCAGCAGTGAACGCCTTCTGGCGGCAGATACGCAGTATTTT. This sequence encodes CASSERLLAADTQYF.

This clone was detected once. This chain uses TRBV18 with TRBJ2-1; maybe TRBD2 (6 bases). Germline V lookup: CDR1 KGHSH, CDR2 LQKENI. Trimming stripped 3 bases from V and 4 bases from J, with 19 bases between. This CDR3 is built from 17 residues. In nucleotides, the CDR3 is TGTGCCAGCTCACCCCCCCGCACGCGGGAAATGTACAATGAGCAGTTCTTC. Its translation is CASSPPRTREMYNEQFF.

This sequence joins TRBV19 and TRBJ1-4, with D possibly matching TRBD1 (6 bases). Germline-derived CDR1 and CDR2 are LNHDA and SQIVND (reference sequence). V shed 7 bases and J shed 10 bases, with 13 bases lying between them. The CDR3 totals 12 residues. CDR3 protein: CASTSDRLKLFF. The CDR3 DNA reads as TGTGCCAGTACCTCGGACAGACTAAAACTGTTTTTT.

This clone is labeled as medium-sized (0.01 to 0.1%). The V gene is TRBV7-9, the J gene TRBJ2-2, with 7 bases fitting TRBD1. Germline V gene sequence: CDR1 SEHNR, CDR2 FQNEAQ (reference sequence). The CDR3 totals 16 residues. V was clipped by 9 bases and J by 0 bases; unmatched bases: 10. In DNA form, the CDR3 reads TGTGCCAGTGTCTCCCGGGACAGAACGAACACCGGGGAGCTGTTTTTT. This translates into CASVSRDRTNTGELFF.

The chain combines TRBV3-1 (or the pseudogene TRBV3-2) with TRBJ1-2; TRBD1 might be the D (6 bases). The CDR3 is 13 residues long. CDR1 is LGHDT and CDR2 is YNNKEL in the germline V gene (reference sequence). V was clipped by 4 bases and J by 4 bases, with 10 bases between them. CDR3 nucleotides: TGTGCCAGCAGCCCCCGGACAGTCTATGGCTACACCTTC. Its translation: CASSPRTVYGYTF.

This clone was seen only a few times. The V gene is TRBV2, the J gene TRBJ2-7; D may be TRBD1 (6 bases). Germline CDR1 is SNHLY and CDR2 is FYNNEI. Trimming stripped 6 bases from V and 4 bases from J, with 13 bases between. The CDR3 extends over 13 amino acids. Here the CDR3 reads CASRKSGVYEQYF. CDR3 nucleotide sequence: TGTGCCAGCAGAAAATCAGGGGTTTACGAGCAGTACTTC.

J is TRBJ2-1 and V is TRBV27, with 13 bases identical to TRBD2. Germline V gives CDR1 MNHEY, CDR2 SMNVEV (reference sequence). Trimming took 3 bases from V and 1 from J; bases not matched to a gene: 12. CDR3 length: 20 residues. The CDR3 region is CASSFAPAGLAGLSYNEQFF. The CDR3 DNA reads as TGTGCCAGCAGTTTCGCACCCGCGGGACTAGCGGGGCTATCCTACAATGAGCAGTTCTTC.

The chain employs TRBV30 and TRBJ2-7; 8 bases are a match to TRBD1. The CDR3 length is 14 residues. The germline gives CDR1 GTSNPN, CDR2 SVGIG (reference sequence). V trimming: 3 bases; J trimming: 6 bases; junction bases outside the gene matches: 10. The CDR3 DNA reads TGTGCCTGGAGAAGGGTGGCAGGGGGCGTCGAGCAGTACTTC. This codes for CAWRRVAGGVEQYF.

The V call is TRBV19, the J call TRBJ1-5, with no clear D. From germline, CDR1 is LNHDA and CDR2 SQIVND (reference sequence). The CDR3 sequence is 15 residues long. V was clipped by 2 bases and J by 4 bases, with 12 bases between them. CDR3 residues: CASSILAGWNQPQHF. The CDR3 DNA follows: TGTGCCAGTAGTATACTGGCGGGCTGGAATCAGCCCCAGCATTTT.

The rearrangement uses TRBV19 and TRBJ1-1, with a possible D match to TRBD1 (5 bases). The germline CDR1 and CDR2 sequences are LNHDA and SQIVND (reference sequence). Trimming pared 6 bases from V and 11 bases from J, leaving 13 bases between. This CDR3 spans 11 amino acids. The CDR3 DNA is TGTGCCAGTAGAAGCATCGGGGGTGCTTTCTTT. It codes for CASRSIGGAFF.

The genes are TRBV13 and TRBJ2-3; TRBD2 aligns across 10 bases. Trimming cost V 2 bases and J 0 bases; bases outside gene matches: 2. The CDR3 consists of 16 residues. Germline CDR1 is PRHDT and CDR2 is FYEKMQ (reference sequence). The CDR3 region has the DNA TGTGCCAGCAGCTTACTAGCGGGGGACAGCACAGATACGCAGTATTTT. Its protein is CASSLLAGDSTDTQYF.

This chain connects TRBV5-1 to TRBJ1-2; D is unclear. This CDR3 is 14 amino acids long. Germline V gene data show CDR1 as SGHRS and CDR2 as YFSETQ. The V and J ends lost 0 bases and 6 bases respectively, with 12 bases between them. CDR3 coding DNA: TGCGCCAGCAGCTTGGGTGCCCCTCGGGATGGCTACACCTTC. This translates into CASSLGAPRDGYTF.

The rearrangement uses TRBV28 and TRBJ1-5, with 7 bases identical to TRBD1. CDR1 MDHEN and CDR2 SYDVKM come from the germline V gene. J was trimmed by 7 bases and V by 6 bases; bases with no gene match: 12. This CDR3 region has 15 residues. The CDR3 region has the DNA TGTGCCAGCAGCGTCGACAGGGCAGTAGACCAGCCCCAGCATTTT. Translation: CASSVDRAVDQPQHF. Looking up the rest from reference TRBV28 and TRBJ1-5 gives the full variable domain: DVKVTQSSRYLVKRTGEKVFLECVQDMDHENMFWYRQDPGLGLRLIYFSYDVKMKEKGDIPEGYSVSREKKERFSLILESASTNQTSMYLCASSVDRAVDQPQHFGDGTRLSIL.

This clone was recorded once. The V call is TRBV6-5, the J call TRBJ2-4; TRBD2 agrees at 10 bases. After removal of 6 bases from V and 5 bases from J, the junction contained 7 bases not matched to a gene. This CDR3 has 15 residues. Germline CDR1 reads MNHEY; CDR2 reads SVGAGI. The CDR3, as DNA: TGTGCCAGCAGCACCGGGACTAGCGCCCAAAACATTCAGTACTTC. Its protein product is CASSTGTSAQNIQYF.

The chain joins TRBV19 to TRBJ1-4, with a weak D call TRBD1 (6 bases). The V end was cut by 5 bases, the J end by 7 bases, with 14 bases between. CDR1 is LNHDA and CDR2 is SQIVND in the germline V gene (reference sequence). There are 14 residues in the CDR3. The CDR3 coding sequence is TGTGCCAGTAGTGTCACAGGGTTTCCTGAAAAACTGTTTTTT. The encoded protein is CASSVTGFPEKLFF.